Described below is a single T cell receptor (beta chain) sequence and its context. The junction departs from the called germline gene at one end, perhaps through a read error. This record comes from a study of identical twins. CDR1 and CDR2 from the germline V gene are MNHEY and SMNVEV (reference sequence). The CDR3 has 16 residues. TCRdb re-analysed the 5' RACE reads in MiXCR, keeping a single row per CDR3 protein. The data hold some 190,000 distinct CDR3 sequences, with 15% to 20% observed a single time. The data were also submitted as part of a second study, on T cells expressing NK-cell markers. From that study: Clones of NKG2C+ T cells that had expanded were of unclear HCMV specificity.

Sample: CD8+ T cells sorted from blood. The clonotype originates from a young woman in good health. The V call is TRBV27, the J call TRBJ2-3; 8 bases fit TRBD1. In nucleotides, the CDR3 is TGTGCCAGCAGGACGACGACAGGGGAGTTCACATATACGCAGTATTTT. Its protein product is CASRTTTGEFTYTQYF.